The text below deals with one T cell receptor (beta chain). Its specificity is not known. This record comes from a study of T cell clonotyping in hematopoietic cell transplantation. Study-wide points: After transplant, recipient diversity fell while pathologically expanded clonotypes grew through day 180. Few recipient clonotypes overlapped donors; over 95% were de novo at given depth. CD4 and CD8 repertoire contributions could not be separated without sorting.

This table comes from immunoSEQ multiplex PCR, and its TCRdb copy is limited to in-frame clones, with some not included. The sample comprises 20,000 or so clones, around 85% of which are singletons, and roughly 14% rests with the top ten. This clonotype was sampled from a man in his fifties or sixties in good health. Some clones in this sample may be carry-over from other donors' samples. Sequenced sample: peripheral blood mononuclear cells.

CDR3 in DNA: TGTGCCAGCAGTCGGGCAGGCTCAACTAACTATGGCTACACCTTC. Amino acid sequence: CASSRAGSTNYGYTF. The chain uses TRBV28 and TRBJ1-2, with no clear D. CDR1 and CDR2 from the germline V gene are MDHEN and SYDVKM. The CDR3 is 15 amino acids. V gave up 5 bases and J gave up 0 bases, with 13 bases separating them.